These 24 T cell receptor beta chains were all obtained from the same sample, sequenced in a study of beta chain features in type 1 diabetes (dated by TCRdb to 2016 to 2019). The study at large found these results: Type 1 diabetes patients showed a moderate but significant shortening of TCRB CDR3 length in all four CD4+ subsets.

No antigen has been identified for these receptors. Preparation of the library involved the immunoSEQ multiplex PCR assay. All of the isolated RNA was reverse transcribed with the High Capacity cDNA Reverse Transcription Kit, so expressed TCRB transcripts were sequenced. TCRdb retrieved this table from immuneACCESS and kept in-frame rearrangements only. Not all clones are present; in checked studies, unresolved V genes account for under half, and no reason is known for the remainder. The sample table records some 160,000 clones; 9% of these occur just once. The leading ten clones occupy roughly 0.7% of the sample. Material for sequencing was central memory CD4+ T cells from blood. These receptors all stem from a woman in her 30s with type 1 diabetes.

With respect to this clone: A junction boundary mismatches the germline segment, possibly from a read error. The J gene is TRBJ2-5, the V gene TRBV7-7; TRBD2 matches at 8 bases. Germline V gives CDR1 SSHAT, CDR2 FNYEAQ (reference sequence). CDR3 size: 14 residues. The CDR3 here is CASSAGLATETQYF. CDR3 nucleotide sequence: TGTGCTAGCAGCGCAGGACTAGCTACCGAGACCCAGTACTTC. Complete variable domain (other parts from reference TRBV7-7 and TRBJ2-5): GAGVSQSPRYKVTKRGQDVTLRCDPISSHATLYWYQQALGQGPEFLTYFNYEAQPDKSGLPSDRFSAERPEGSISTLTIQRTEQRDSAMYRCASSAGLATETQYFGPGTRLLVL.

A few counts support this clone. CDR3 protein: CASSQGLRPNEQFF. Here the CDR3 DNA reads TGTGCCAGCAGCCAAGGACTACGTCCCAATGAGCAGTTCTTC. The chain combines TRBV4-2 with TRBJ2-1, with D possibly being TRBD2 (5 bases). Trimming left V 1 base short and J 6 bases short, with 10 bases between. Germline-derived CDR1 and CDR2 are LGHNA and YNFKEQ. The CDR3 has 14 residues.

The V gene is TRBV16, the J gene TRBJ1-4; TRBD1 might be the D (5 bases). V was cut by 1 base and J by 4 bases, with 10 bases left in between. Germline V gives CDR1 KGHSY, CDR2 FQNENV. This CDR3 is 15 amino acids long. The CDR3 nucleotides read TGTGCCAGCAGCCAATTTCGACAGAATAATGAAAAACTGTTTTTT. Translation gives CASSQFRQNNEKLFF.

There are a few counts of this clone. The chain joins TRBV5-1 to TRBJ1-1; 10 bases are shared with TRBD1. The CDR3 is made up of 14 amino acids. Germline V gene data show CDR1 as SGHRS and CDR2 as YFSETQ. V shed 0 bases, J shed 4 bases, and the junction held 0 bases outside the gene matches. CDR3 in amino acids: CASSLGTGGTEAFF. The CDR3 DNA sequence: TGCGCCAGCAGCTTGGGGACAGGGGGCACTGAAGCTTTCTTT.

This clone showed up just a few times. DNA for the CDR3: TGTGCCAGCAGGTCAGGGGCGAGCGACTACGAGCAGTACTTC. It yields the protein CASRSGASDYEQYF. V gene TRBV6-6 combines with J gene TRBJ2-7, with D possibly TRBD1 on 6 matching bases. The CDR3 consists of 14 residues. Between the trimmed V and J ends, which lost 6 bases and 3 bases, there was a span of 15 bases. Germline V gene data show CDR1 as MNHNY and CDR2 as SVGAGI (reference sequence).

V and J are TRBV10-3 and TRBJ1-5, with 7 bases that match TRBD1. V was pared by 8 bases and J by 4 bases, with 8 bases of the junction left unmatched. This CDR3 comprises 14 residues. Per germline, CDR1 ENHRY and CDR2 SYGVKD. The CDR3 loop reads CAIGGTDANQPQHF. DNA for the CDR3: TGTGCCATCGGGGGGACAGACGCTAATCAGCCCCAGCATTTT.

The V call is TRBV5-6, the J call TRBJ2-1; unclear D gene. Per germline, CDR1 SGHDT and CDR2 YYEEEE. The V end lost 1 base, the J end lost 9 bases, and 14 bases lay between the germline ends. CDR3 length equals 14 residues. The CDR3 is CASSLPSPGGEQFF. The CDR3 coding sequence is TGTGCCAGCAGCTTGCCCTCCCCCGGCGGTGAGCAGTTCTTC.

This clone was observed many times. The V call is TRBV2, the J call TRBJ2-5; D is uncertain. The germline V and J ends were trimmed by 0 bases and 5 bases, with 4 bases remaining between them. The V gene's germline CDR1 is SNHLY and CDR2 FYNNEI. The CDR3 covers 12 residues. CDR3 protein: CASSEAAETQYF. In DNA, the CDR3 is TGTGCCAGCAGTGAAGCAGCTGAGACCCAGTACTTC. The whole variable domain, remainder taken from reference TRBV2 and TRBJ2-5, is EPEVTQTPSHQVTQMGQEVILRCVPISNHLYFYWYRQILGQKVEFLVSFYNNEISEKSEIFDDQFSVERPDGSNFTLKIRSTKLEDSAMYFCASSEAAETQYFGPGTRLLVL.

This clone was observed a few times. The chain links TRBV2 to TRBJ2-5; 10 nucleotides agree with TRBD2. From germline, CDR1 is SNHLY and CDR2 FYNNEI. Trimming at V came to 6 bases and at J to 5 bases, leaving 6 bases not matched to a gene. This CDR3 spans 14 amino acids. CDR3 DNA sequence: TGTGCCAGCAGGCCTCTAGCGGGAGTTGAGACCCAGTACTTC. This translates into CASRPLAGVETQYF.

The genes are TRBV6-1 and TRBJ1-1; 8 nucleotides agree with TRBD1. Germline CDR1 and CDR2: MNHNS and SASEGT. The CDR3 runs to 14 residues. The trim removed 8 bases at V and 2 bases at J, leaving 7 bases unmatched. The CDR3 sequence is CASRRQGINTEAFF. CDR3 bases: TGTGCCAGCCGACGACAGGGGATAAACACTGAAGCTTTCTTT.

This clone was recorded a few times. This chain links TRBV11-3 with TRBJ2-7; 11 bases align to TRBD1. Germline trimming cut 3 bases from V and 4 bases from J; bases unmatched to any gene: 5. The CDR3 totals 15 residues. Looked up from germline, CDR1 is SGHNT and CDR2 is YENEEA. CDR3 loop: CASSFGQGATYEQYF. CDR3 bases: TGTGCCAGCAGCTTTGGACAGGGGGCGACGTACGAGCAGTACTTC.

This clone was detected only a few times. The chain is built from TRBV2 and TRBJ2-2; D is undetermined. With 4 bases removed from V and 6 bases from J, the gap between germline ends came to 9 bases. Per the germline V gene, CDR1 is SNHLY and CDR2 is FYNNEI. The CDR3 loop spans 13 amino acids. DNA for the CDR3: TGTGCCAGCAGTGCTACTACCCCCGGGGAGCTGTTTTTT. It is translated as CASSATTPGELFF.

The genes are TRBV2 and TRBJ1-2; 7 bases fit TRBD1. The CDR3 runs to 16 residues. Germline-derived CDR1 and CDR2 are SNHLY and FYNNEI. Germline trimming cut 6 bases from V and 2 bases from J; bases unmatched to any gene: 12. The CDR3: CASSYTGELANYGYTF. The CDR3 DNA is TGTGCCAGCAGCTACACAGGGGAATTAGCAAACTATGGCTACACCTTC.

The chain uses TRBV2 and TRBJ2-7; 7 bases map to TRBD1. V was pared by 5 bases and J by 1 base, with 5 bases of the junction left unmatched. The germline gives CDR1 SNHLY, CDR2 FYNNEI. The CDR3 is 14 amino acids. CDR3 sequence (DNA): TGTGCCAGCAGTACTAGACAGGGTTCCTACGAGCAGTACTTC. Amino acid sequence: CASSTRQGSYEQYF. Using reference TRBV2 and TRBJ2-7 for the parts outside the CDR3, the full variable domain is EPEVTQTPSHQVTQMGQEVILRCVPISNHLYFYWYRQILGQKVEFLVSFYNNEISEKSEIFDDQFSVERPDGSNFTLKIRSTKLEDSAMYFCASSTRQGSYEQYFGPGTRLTVT.

This clone has just a few counts. The rearrangement joins TRBV7-9 to TRBJ1-4; D ambiguous. The CDR3 length is 13 residues. Deletions cut 5 bases from V and 2 bases from J, with 6 bases between. Germline assignment: CDR1 SEHNR and CDR2 FQNEAQ (reference sequence). CDR3 nucleotide sequence: TGTGCCAGCAGCAGGGAGACTAATGAAAAACTGTTTTTT. Translation gives CASSRETNEKLFF.

Concerning this clone: At the DNA level, this CDR3 is encoded by other sequences in the same sample as well. This sequence joins TRBV28 and TRBJ2-7, with 9 bases identical to TRBD1. The junction had 6 bases not matched to a gene; V was cut back by 6 bases and J by 0 bases. Germline loops: CDR1 MDHEN, CDR2 SYDVKM. The length of the CDR3 is 15 residues. The CDR3 spells CASSQPGQGSYEQYF. The CDR3 DNA reads as TGTGCCAGCAGCCAACCGGGACAGGGCTCCTACGAGCAGTACTTC.

This chain links TRBV5-1 with TRBJ1-2, with a weak D call TRBD1 (5 bases). The V end was cut by 4 bases, the J end by 8 bases, with 21 bases between. There are 15 residues in the CDR3. Looked up from germline, CDR1 is SGHRS and CDR2 is YFSETQ. CDR3 sequence (DNA): TGCGCCAGCAGCGTTGGCGGGACTCGGTATGGAGGCTACACCTTC. Encoded protein: CASSVGGTRYGGYTF.

This chain's CDR3 is CASRQGSAKNIQYF. CDR3 DNA sequence: TGTGCCAGCAGACAGGGCTCGGCCAAAAACATTCAGTACTTC. The chain uses TRBV6-5 and TRBJ2-4; a possible D gene is TRBD1 (6 bases). Germline CDR1 reads MNHEY; CDR2 reads SVGAGI. V dropped 6 bases and J dropped 1 base, with 10 bases sitting between them. There are 14 residues in the CDR3.

This clone was observed a few times. V gene TRBV4-2 combines with J gene TRBJ2-3; 16 bases match TRBD2. CDR1 is LGHNA, CDR2 YNFKEQ, per germline. V lost 5 bases, J lost 9 bases, and 14 bases stayed unmatched. The CDR3 has 18 amino acids. CDR3 sequence reads: CASSVTPGLAGGKGTQYF. The CDR3 DNA is TGTGCCAGCAGCGTAACCCCGGGACTAGCGGGGGGGAAGGGAACGCAGTATTTT.

The rearrangement links TRBV13 to TRBJ1-3, with no clear D. The germline CDR1 and CDR2 sequences are PRHDT and FYEKMQ (reference sequence). The V end lost 5 bases, the J end lost 0 bases, and 11 bases lay between the germline ends. This CDR3 is built from 15 residues. CDR3 in amino acids: CASSPKEGSGNTIYF. DNA of the CDR3: TGTGCCAGCAGCCCCAAGGAGGGCTCTGGAAACACCATATATTTT.

This clone was picked up a small number of times. The chain links TRBV25-1 to TRBJ2-6; D remains unclear. V lost 9 bases, J lost 0 bases, and 6 bases lay in between. CDR3 size: 13 residues. Looked up from germline, CDR1 is MGHDK and CDR2 is SYGVNS. CDR3 in DNA: TGTGCCAGTCAGTTCTCTGGGGCCAACGTCCTGACTTTC. Amino acids: CASQFSGANVLTF.

This clone has only a few counts. This chain joins TRBV2 and TRBJ1-2, with D maybe TRBD1 (5 bases). CDR3 size: 14 residues. Trimming pared 0 bases from V and 8 bases from J, leaving 13 bases between. Germline CDR1 is SNHLY and CDR2 is FYNNEI. In nucleotides, the CDR3 is TGTGCCAGCAGTGAAGCTGGGCAGGGCCGGGGCTACACCTTC. Translation: CASSEAGQGRGYTF.

This sequence joins TRBV27 and TRBJ1-2; D is uncertain. Germline lookup yields CDR1 MNHEY and CDR2 SMNVEV (reference sequence). V was shortened by 2 bases and J by 3 bases, with 16 bases between the two germline ends. The CDR3 runs to 16 residues. CDR3 coding DNA: TGTGCCAGCAGTTTAAAGGCCTCGGCACAGCACTATGGCTACACCTTC. Translated: CASSLKASAQHYGYTF.

This clone has just a few counts. This rearrangement joins TRBV4-1 to TRBJ1-2; D is unclear. Trimming shortened V by 0 bases and J by 8 bases, and 13 bases separated the two germline ends. The germline CDR1 and CDR2 sequences are MGHRA and YSYEKL. The CDR3 contains 14 residues. The CDR3 DNA sequence: TGCGCCAGCAGCCAAGATAGTCTCATCCGCGGCTACACCTTC. This sequence encodes CASSQDSLIRGYTF.